This entry is about one TCR beta chain. V was pared by 5 bases and J by 1 base, with 15 bases between. The CDR3 extends over 16 amino acids. Germline V lookup: CDR1 MNHNY, CDR2 SVGAGI (reference sequence). TCRdb's table, derived via immunoSEQ multiplex PCR, lists solely in-frame clones and lacks some. The sample has fewer than 200,000 clones, around 94% seen once. This specimen belongs to a study of T cell responses to AZD1222 COVID-19 vaccine. The receptor comes from an adult in good health. The J gene is TRBJ2-4, the V gene TRBV6-6; D is perhaps TRBD1 or TRBD2 (6 bases each). Sample: peripheral blood, taken on day 0 of AZD1222 vaccination. In nucleotides, the CDR3 is TGTGCCAGCAGTCCACAGGGAGGTGCTGCCAAAAACATTCAGTACTTC. This gives the protein CASSPQGGAAKNIQYF.